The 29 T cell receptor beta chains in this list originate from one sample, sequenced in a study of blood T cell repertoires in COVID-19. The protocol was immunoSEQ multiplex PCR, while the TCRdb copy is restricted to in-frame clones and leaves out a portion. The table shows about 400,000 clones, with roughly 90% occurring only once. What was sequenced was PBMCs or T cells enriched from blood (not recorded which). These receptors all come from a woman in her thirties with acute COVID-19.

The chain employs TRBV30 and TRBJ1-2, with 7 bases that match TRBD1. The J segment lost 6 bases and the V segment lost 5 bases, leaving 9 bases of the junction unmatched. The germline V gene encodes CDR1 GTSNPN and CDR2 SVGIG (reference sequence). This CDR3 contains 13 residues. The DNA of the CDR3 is TGTGCCTGGGCCCAGGGGGTACGAGATGGCTACACCTTC. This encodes CAWAQGVRDGYTF.

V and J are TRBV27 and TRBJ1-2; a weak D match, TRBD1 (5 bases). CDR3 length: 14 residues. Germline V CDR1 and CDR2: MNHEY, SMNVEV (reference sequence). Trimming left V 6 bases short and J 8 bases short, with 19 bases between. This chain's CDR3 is CASSSWGGSGGYTF. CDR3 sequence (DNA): TGTGCCAGCAGCTCTTGGGGGGGGAGTGGAGGCTACACCTTC.

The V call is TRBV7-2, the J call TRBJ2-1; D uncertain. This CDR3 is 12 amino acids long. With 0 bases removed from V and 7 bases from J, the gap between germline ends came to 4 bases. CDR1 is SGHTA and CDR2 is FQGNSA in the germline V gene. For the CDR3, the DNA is TGTGCCAGCAGCTTAGCGAGTAATGAGCAGTTCTTC. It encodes CASSLASNEQFF.

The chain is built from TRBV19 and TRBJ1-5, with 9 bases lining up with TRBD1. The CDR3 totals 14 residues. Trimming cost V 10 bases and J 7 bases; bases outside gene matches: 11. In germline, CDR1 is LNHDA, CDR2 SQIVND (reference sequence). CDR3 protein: CATRMTGGDQPQHF. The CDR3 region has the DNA TGTGCCACCCGAATGACAGGGGGTGACCAGCCCCAGCATTTT.

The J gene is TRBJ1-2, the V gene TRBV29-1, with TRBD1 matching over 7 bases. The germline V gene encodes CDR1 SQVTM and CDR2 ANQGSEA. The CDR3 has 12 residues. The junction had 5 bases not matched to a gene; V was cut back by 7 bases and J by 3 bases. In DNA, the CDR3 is TGCAGCGCCATAGGGGGCGACTATGGCTACACCTTC. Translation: CSAIGGDYGYTF.

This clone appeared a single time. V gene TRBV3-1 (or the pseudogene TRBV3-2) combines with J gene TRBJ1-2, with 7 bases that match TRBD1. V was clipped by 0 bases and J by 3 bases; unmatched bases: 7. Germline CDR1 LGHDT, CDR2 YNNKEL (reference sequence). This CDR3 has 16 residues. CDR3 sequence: CASSQDLGDSYYGYTF. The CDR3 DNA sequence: TGTGCCAGCAGCCAAGATTTGGGGGACAGCTACTATGGCTACACCTTC.

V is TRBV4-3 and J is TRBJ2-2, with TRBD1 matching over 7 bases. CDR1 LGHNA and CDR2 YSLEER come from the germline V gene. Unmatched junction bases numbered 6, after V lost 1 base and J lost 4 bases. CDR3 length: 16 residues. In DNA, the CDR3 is TGCGCCAGCAGCCAAGTTCGGACAGGCGTCACCGGGGAGCTGTTTTTT. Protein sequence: CASSQVRTGVTGELFF.

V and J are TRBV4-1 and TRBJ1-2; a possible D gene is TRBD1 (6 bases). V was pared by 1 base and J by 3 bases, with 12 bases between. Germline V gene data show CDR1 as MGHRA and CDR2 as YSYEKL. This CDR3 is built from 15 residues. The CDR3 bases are TGCGCCAGCAGCCAAGGATGGGGGCTGGACTATGGCTACACCTTC. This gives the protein CASSQGWGLDYGYTF.

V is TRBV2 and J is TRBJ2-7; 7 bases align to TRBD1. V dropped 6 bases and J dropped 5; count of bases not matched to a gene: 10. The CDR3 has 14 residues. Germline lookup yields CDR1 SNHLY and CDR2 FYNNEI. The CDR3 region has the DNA TGTGCCAGCAGCGCCCATGTACAGGGGAACGAGCAGTACTTC. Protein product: CASSAHVQGNEQYF.

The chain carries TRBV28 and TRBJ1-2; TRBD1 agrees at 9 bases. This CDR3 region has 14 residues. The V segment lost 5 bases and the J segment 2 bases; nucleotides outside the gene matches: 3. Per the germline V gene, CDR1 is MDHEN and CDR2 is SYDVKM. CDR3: CASSLDRGNYGYTF. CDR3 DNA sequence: TGTGCCAGCAGTCTGGACAGGGGAAACTATGGCTACACCTTC.

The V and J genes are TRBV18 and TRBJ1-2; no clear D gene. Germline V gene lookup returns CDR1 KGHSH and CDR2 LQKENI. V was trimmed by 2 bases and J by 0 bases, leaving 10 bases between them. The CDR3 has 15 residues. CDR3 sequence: CASSPIRDTNYGYTF. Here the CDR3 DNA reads TGTGCCAGCTCACCAATTCGGGATACTAACTATGGCTACACCTTC.

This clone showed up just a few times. CDR3 DNA sequence: TGTGCCAGCAGTGATCCGGGTGGGCGCAGGGGGTCATCACCCCTCCACTTT. Residues: CASSDPGGRRGSSPLHF. The rearrangement uses TRBV2 and TRBJ1-6; 7 bases are a match to TRBD1. Germline CDR1 reads SNHLY; CDR2 reads FYNNEI. J was trimmed by 10 bases and V by 3 bases; bases with no gene match: 15. The CDR3 length is 17 residues.

CDR3 nucleotide sequence: TGTGCCAGCAGCCTGGACACCGCCACAGAGACCCAGTACTTC. Protein product: CASSLDTATETQYF. The rearrangement uses TRBV7-2 and TRBJ2-5; maybe TRBD1 (5 bases). The V gene lost 5 bases and the J gene lost 4 bases, with 14 bases spanning the gap. Per germline, CDR1 SGHTA and CDR2 FQGNSA. This CDR3 has 14 residues.

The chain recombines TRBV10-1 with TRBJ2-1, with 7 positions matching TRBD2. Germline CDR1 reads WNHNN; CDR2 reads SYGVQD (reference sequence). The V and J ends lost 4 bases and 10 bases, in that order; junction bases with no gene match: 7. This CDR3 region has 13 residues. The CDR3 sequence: CASSGGLYSEQFF. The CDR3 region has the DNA TGCGCCAGCAGTGGGGGACTATACTCGGAGCAGTTCTTC.

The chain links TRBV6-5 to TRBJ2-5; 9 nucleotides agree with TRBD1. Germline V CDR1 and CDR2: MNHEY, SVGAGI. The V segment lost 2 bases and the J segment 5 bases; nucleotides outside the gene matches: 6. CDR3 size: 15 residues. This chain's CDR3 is CASSYVTGGRETQYF. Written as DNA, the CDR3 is TGTGCCAGCAGTTACGTAACAGGGGGCCGGGAGACCCAGTACTTC.

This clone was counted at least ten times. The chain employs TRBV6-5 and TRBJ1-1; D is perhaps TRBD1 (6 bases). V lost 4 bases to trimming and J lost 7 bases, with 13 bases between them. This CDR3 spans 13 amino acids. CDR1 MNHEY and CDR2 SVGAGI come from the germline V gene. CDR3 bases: TGTGCCAGCAGTTCCGGACAGTGGGGTGAAGCTTTCTTT. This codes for CASSSGQWGEAFF.

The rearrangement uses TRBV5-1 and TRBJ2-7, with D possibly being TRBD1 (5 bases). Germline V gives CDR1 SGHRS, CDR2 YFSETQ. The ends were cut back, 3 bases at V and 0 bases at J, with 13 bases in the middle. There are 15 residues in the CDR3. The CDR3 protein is CASSSTLGASYEQYF. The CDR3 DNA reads TGCGCCAGCAGCTCGACTTTAGGGGCCTCCTACGAGCAGTACTTC.

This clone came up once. CDR3 residues: CASSQDLDQPQHF. The CDR3 bases are TGCGCCAGCAGCCAAGATCTTGATCAGCCCCAGCATTTT. V is TRBV4-1 and J is TRBJ1-5, with no clear D. V was clipped by 0 bases and J by 5 bases, with 5 bases between them. Germline CDR1 MGHRA, CDR2 YSYEKL. The CDR3 runs to 13 residues.

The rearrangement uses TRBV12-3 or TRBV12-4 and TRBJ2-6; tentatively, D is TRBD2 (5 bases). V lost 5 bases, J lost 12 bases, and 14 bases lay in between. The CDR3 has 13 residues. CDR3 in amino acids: CASSIGPAGVLTF. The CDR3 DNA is TGTGCCAGCAGTATCGGGCCGGCGGGCGTCCTGACTTTC.

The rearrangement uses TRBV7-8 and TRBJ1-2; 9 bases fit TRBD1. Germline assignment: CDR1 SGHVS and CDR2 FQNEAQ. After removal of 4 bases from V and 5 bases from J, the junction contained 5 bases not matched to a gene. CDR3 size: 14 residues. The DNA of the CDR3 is TGTGCCAGCAGCTCACGGACAGGGGAGTATGGCTACACCTTC. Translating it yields CASSSRTGEYGYTF.

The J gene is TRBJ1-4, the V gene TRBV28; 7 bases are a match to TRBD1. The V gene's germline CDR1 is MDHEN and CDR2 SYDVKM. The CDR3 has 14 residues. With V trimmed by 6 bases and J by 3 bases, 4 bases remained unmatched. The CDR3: CASRGGQSNEKLFF. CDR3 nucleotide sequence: TGTGCCAGCAGGGGGGGACAGTCTAATGAAAAACTGTTTTTT.

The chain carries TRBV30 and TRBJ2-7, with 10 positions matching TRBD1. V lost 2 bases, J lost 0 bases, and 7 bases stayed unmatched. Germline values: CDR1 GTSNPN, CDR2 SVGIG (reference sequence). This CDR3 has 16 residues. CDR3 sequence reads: CAWSLRGQGHSYEQYF. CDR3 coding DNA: TGTGCCTGGAGTTTGAGGGGACAGGGGCACTCCTACGAGCAGTACTTC.

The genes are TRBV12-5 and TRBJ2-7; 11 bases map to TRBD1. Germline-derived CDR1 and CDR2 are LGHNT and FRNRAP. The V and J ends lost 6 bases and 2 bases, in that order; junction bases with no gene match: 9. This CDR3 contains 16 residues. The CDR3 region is CASGYRTGGDPYEQYF. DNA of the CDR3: TGTGCTAGTGGGTACAGGACAGGGGGCGACCCCTACGAGCAGTACTTC.

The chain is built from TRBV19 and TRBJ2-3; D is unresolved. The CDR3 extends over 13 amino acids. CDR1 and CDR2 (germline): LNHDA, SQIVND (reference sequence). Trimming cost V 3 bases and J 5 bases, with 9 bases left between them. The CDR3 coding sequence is TGTGCCAGTAGTATGTCGGCGGTAGATACGCAGTATTTT. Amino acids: CASSMSAVDTQYF.

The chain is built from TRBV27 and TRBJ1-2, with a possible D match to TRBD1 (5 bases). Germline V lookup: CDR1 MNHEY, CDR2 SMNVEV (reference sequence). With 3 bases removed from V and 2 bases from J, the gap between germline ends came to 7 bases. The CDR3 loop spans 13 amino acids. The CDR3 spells CASSFDRNYGYTF. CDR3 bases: TGTGCCAGCAGTTTCGACAGAAACTATGGCTACACCTTC.

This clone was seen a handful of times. The CDR3 is CASGAGESYNEQFF. For the CDR3, the DNA is TGTGCTAGTGGCGCGGGGGAGTCCTACAATGAGCAGTTCTTC. The chain employs TRBV12-5 and TRBJ2-1, with TRBD2 matching 7 bases. With 6 bases clipped from V and 1 base from J, the junction kept 3 bases outside the gene matches. Germline V gene lookup returns CDR1 LGHNT and CDR2 FRNRAP. This CDR3 spans 14 amino acids.

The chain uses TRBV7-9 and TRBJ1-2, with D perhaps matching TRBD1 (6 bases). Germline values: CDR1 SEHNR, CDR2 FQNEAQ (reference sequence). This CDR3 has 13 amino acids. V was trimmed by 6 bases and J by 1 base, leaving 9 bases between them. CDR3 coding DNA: TGTGCCAGCAGGTTGGACAGTAACTATGGCTACACCTTC. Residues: CASRLDSNYGYTF.

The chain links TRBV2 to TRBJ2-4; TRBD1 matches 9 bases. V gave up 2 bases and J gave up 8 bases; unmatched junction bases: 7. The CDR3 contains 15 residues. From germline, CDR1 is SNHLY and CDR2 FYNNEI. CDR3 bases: TGTGCCAGCAGTGAATATCGGACAGGGGAGGACATTCAGTACTTC. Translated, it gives CASSEYRTGEDIQYF.

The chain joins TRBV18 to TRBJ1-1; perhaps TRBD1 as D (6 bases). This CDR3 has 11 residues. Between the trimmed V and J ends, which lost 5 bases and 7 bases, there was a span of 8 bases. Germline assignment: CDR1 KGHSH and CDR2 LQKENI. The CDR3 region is CASSLQGEAFF. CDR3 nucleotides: TGTGCCAGCTCATTACAGGGTGAAGCTTTCTTT.